This TCR beta chain was obtained from a study of early T cells in non-severe SARS-CoV-2 infection. Study context: Bulk RNA isolated from unsorted whole blood underwent sequencing; chains were not paired. Study conclusions and caveats: Using VDJdb, the matching emphasized anti-spike CD8 responses while missing private and CD4 specificities.

CDR3 length equals 14 residues. Germline CDR1 and CDR2: LNHDA and SQIVND (reference sequence). V was cut by 4 bases and J by 5 bases, with 12 bases left in between. Individual cDNA molecules were tagged with unique molecular identifiers, the study reported. A single record per CDR3 protein comes from TCRdb applying MiXCR to the 5' RACE reads. This table has tens of thousands of distinct CDR3 sequences, 4.7% appearing once. Concerning this clonotype itself: What it recognizes is unknown. Being one base from a much bigger clone, this may be a read error.

The origin of this receptor is an adult who was a healthcare worker with PCR-confirmed SARS-CoV-2 infection or an uninfected control (not recorded which). Sample: whole blood. The chain joins TRBV19 to TRBJ2-1; D remains ambiguous. CDR3 amino acids: CASSNWVFHNEQFF. The CDR3 region has the DNA TGTGCCAGTAGTAACTGGGTTTTCCACAATGAGCAGTTCTTC. The variable domain in full, completed from reference TRBV19 and TRBJ2-1, reads DGGITQSPKYLFRKEGQNVTLSCEQNLNHDAMYWYRQDPGQGLRLIYYSQIVNDFQKGDIAEGYSVSREKKESFPLTVTSAQKNPTAFYLCASSNWVFHNEQFFGPGTRLTVL.